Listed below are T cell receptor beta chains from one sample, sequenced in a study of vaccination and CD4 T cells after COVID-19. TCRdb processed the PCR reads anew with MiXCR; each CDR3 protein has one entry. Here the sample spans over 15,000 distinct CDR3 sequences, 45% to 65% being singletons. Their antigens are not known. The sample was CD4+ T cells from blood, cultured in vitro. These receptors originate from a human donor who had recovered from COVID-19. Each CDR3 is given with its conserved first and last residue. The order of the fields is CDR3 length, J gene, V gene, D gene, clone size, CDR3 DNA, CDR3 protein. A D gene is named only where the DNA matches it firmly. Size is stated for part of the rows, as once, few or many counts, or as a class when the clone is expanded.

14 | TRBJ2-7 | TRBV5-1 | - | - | TGCGCCAGCAGCTTGATTCGCGGTGAACAGGAGCAGTACTTC | CASSLIRGEQEQYF
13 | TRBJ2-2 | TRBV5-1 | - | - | TGCGCCAGCAGCTTAAGACATACGGGGGAGCTGTTTTTT | CASSLRHTGELFF
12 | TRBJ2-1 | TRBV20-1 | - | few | TGCAGTGCTAGTTACTTCAACAATGAGCAGTTCTTC | CSASYFNNEQFF
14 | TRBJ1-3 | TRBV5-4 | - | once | TGTGCCAGCAGCTTTGGGTCACCGGGAAACACCATATATTTT | CASSFGSPGNTIYF
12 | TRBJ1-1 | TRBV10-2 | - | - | TGCGCCAGCAGTGAGGCAGTCACTGAAGCTTTCTTT | CASSEAVTEAFF
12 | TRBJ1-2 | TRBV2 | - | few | TGTGCCAGCAGTGAAGGGCACGTTGGCTACACCTTC | CASSEGHVGYTF
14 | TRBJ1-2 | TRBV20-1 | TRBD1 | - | TGCAGTGCCGAAAGGACAGGGCAAAACTATGGCTACACCTTC | CSAERTGQNYGYTF
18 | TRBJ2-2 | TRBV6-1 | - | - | TGTGCCAGCAGTGGGGCCCCGGGCCATCGACGTTCCACCGGGGAGCTGTTTTTT | CASSGAPGHRRSTGELFF
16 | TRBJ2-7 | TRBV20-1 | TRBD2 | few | TGCAGTGCTAGATCATGGGGCGGGAGGGCCGGCTACGAGCAGTACTTC | CSARSWGGRAGYEQYF
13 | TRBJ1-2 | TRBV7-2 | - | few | TGTGCCAGCAGCTTAGATCTATCGAATGGCTACACCTTC | CASSLDLSNGYTF
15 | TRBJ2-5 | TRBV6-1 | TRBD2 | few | TGTGCCAGCAGTGGACTAGCGGGAGTGGGAGAGACCCAGTACTTC | CASSGLAGVGETQYF
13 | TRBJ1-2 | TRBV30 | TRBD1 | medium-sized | TGTGCCTGGATCTCGGACAGGGAGTATGGCTACACCTTC | CAWISDREYGYTF
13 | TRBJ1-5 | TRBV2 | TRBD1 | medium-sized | TGTGCCAGCAGGCTCGACAGGGAACAGCCCCAGCATTTT | CASRLDREQPQHF
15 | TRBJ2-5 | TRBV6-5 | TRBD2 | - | TGTGCCAGCAGTTCCGGAACTAGCGGGAGAGAGACCCAGTACTTC | CASSSGTSGRETQYF
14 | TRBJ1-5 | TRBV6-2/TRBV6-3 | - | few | TGTGCCAGCAGTAACCAGGGGAACCATCAGCCCCAGCATTTT | CASSNQGNHQPQHF
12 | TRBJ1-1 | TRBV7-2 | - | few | TGTGCCAGCAGCGCGACAAGGACTGAAGCTTTCTTT | CASSATRTEAFF
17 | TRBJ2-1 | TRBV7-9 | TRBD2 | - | TGTGCCAGCAGCGGCCCCTCCGGGAGGGCCGCCTACAATGAGCAGTTCTTC | CASSGPSGRAAYNEQFF
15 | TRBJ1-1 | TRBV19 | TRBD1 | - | TGTGCCAGTAACACCTACCGACAGGGCCACACTGAAGCTTTCTTT | CASNTYRQGHTEAFF
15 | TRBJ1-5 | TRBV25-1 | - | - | TGTGCCAGCAGTGCCGGGGGGGCGGTCGGGCAGCCCCAGCATTTT | CASSAGGAVGQPQHF
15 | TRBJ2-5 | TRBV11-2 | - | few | TGTGCCAGCAGCTCCACCGGGACCCCCGGAGGGACCCAGTACTTC | CASSSTGTPGGTQYF
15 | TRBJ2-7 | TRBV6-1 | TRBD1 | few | TGTGCCAGCAGGACGGGGACAGGGGGGGCTTACGAGCAGTACTTC | CASRTGTGGAYEQYF
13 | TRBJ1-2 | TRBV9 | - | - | TGTGCCAGCAGCGTTGAGTTCTTTAGTGGCTACACCTTC | CASSVEFFSGYTF
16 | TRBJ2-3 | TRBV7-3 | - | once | TGTGCCAGCAGCCCGACTGTGCTGGGTGGCACAGATACGCAGTATTTT | CASSPTVLGGTDTQYF
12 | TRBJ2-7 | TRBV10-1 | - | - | TGCGCCAGCAGTGACAACTCCTACGAGCAGTACTTC | CASSDNSYEQYF
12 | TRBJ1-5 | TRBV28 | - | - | TGTGCCAGCAAAGACGTGAATCAGCCCCAGCATTTT | CASKDVNQPQHF
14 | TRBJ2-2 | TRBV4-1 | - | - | TGCGCCAGCAGCCTTAATTCATACACCGGGGAGCTGTTTTTT | CASSLNSYTGELFF
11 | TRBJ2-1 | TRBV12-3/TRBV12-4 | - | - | TGTGCCAGCCTAGTTTACAATGAGCAGTTCTTC | CASLVYNEQFF
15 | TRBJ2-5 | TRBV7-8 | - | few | TGTGCCAGCAGCACCAGACTAGTAGTAGTGGAGACCCAGTACTTC | CASSTRLVVVETQYF
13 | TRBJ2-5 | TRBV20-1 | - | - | TGCAGTGCTAGAGATTTGGGGTCCCAGACCCAGTACTTC | CSARDLGSQTQYF
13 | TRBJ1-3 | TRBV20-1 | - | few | TGCAGTGCTAGACAGGGCCGAGGAAACACCATATATTTT | CSARQGRGNTIYF
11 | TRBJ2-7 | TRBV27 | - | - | TGTGCCAGCACCCGAGGCTACGAGCAGTACTTC | CASTRGYEQYF
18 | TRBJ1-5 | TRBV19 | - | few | TGTGCCAGTAGTCCCTCCTGGGGTGGAGGATATAGCAATCAGCCCCAGCATTTT | CASSPSWGGGYSNQPQHF